The next 25 T cell receptor beta chains were all read from a single sample in a study of preoperative IRX-2 immunotherapy in early breast cancer. The repertoire was sequenced with immunoSEQ multiplex PCR; TCRdb's copy has only in-frame clones and lacks some. Of some 35,000 clones in the sample, 82% were seen once. Noted treatment: preoperative locoregional IRX-2 cytokine immunotherapy. The sample in question was lymph node tissue, obtained after IRX-2 immunotherapy. These receptors were collected from a human donor with breast cancer.

The V gene is TRBV5-1, the J gene TRBJ1-3, with 8 nucleotides matching TRBD1. J gave up 0 bases and V 4 bases, and 6 bases lay outside the gene matches. This CDR3 is 16 amino acids long. Germline V gives CDR1 SGHRS, CDR2 YFSETQ. CDR3 amino acids: CASSRDRGPSGNTIYF. The CDR3 region has the DNA TGCGCCAGCAGCCGCGACAGGGGTCCCTCTGGAAACACCATATATTTT.

The chain uses TRBV11-3 and TRBJ2-1, with TRBD2 matching over 8 bases. V gave up 7 bases and J gave up 2 bases; unmatched junction bases: 7. Looked up from germline, CDR1 is SGHNT and CDR2 is YENEEA. The CDR3 runs 15 residues. For the CDR3, the DNA is TGTGCCAGCACCTATTCCGGGGGGGCCTACAATGAGCAGTTCTTC. The encoded protein is CASTYSGGAYNEQFF.

V is TRBV28 and J is TRBJ2-2; D ambiguous. The V gene lost 0 bases and the J gene lost 1 base, with 12 bases spanning the gap. This CDR3 region has 17 residues. CDR1 MDHEN and CDR2 SYDVKM come from the germline V gene. The CDR3 DNA follows: TGTGCCAGCAGTTTATGGGGTAAAACGGAGAACACCGGGGAGCTGTTTTTT. Protein sequence: CASSLWGKTENTGELFF.

The chain recombines TRBV11-3 with TRBJ1-2; 7 bases are shared with TRBD1. This CDR3 contains 14 residues. CDR1 is SGHNT, CDR2 YENEEA, per germline. The J segment lost 4 bases and the V segment lost 2 bases, leaving 4 bases of the junction unmatched. CDR3 bases: TGTGCCAGCAGCTTAACGGGACAGCCCTATGGCTACACCTTC. Its protein product is CASSLTGQPYGYTF.

Regarding this clone: Relative to the germline gene, one junction end is altered; a read error may explain this. The rearrangement links TRBV15 to TRBJ2-2; the D is unclear. The CDR3 is made up of 16 amino acids. Germline assignment: CDR1 LNHNV and CDR2 YYDKDF (reference sequence). CDR3 sequence reads: CASSLHLGTNTGELFF. In nucleotides, the CDR3 is TGTGCCAGCAGCTTACATCTAGGGACGAACACCGGGGAGCTGTTTTTT. Full variable domain (rest looked up from reference TRBV15 and TRBJ2-2): DAMVIQNPRYQVTQFGKPVTLSCSQTLNHNVMYWYQQKSSQAPKLLFHYYDKDFNNEADTPDNFQSRRPNTSFCFLDIRSPGLGDTAMYLCASSLHLGTNTGELFFGEGSRLTVL.

This clone was seen a handful of times. The chain is built from TRBV6-8 and TRBJ1-4; tentatively, D is TRBD1 (6 bases). The CDR3 is made up of 17 amino acids. The V gene's germline CDR1 is MNHGY and CDR2 SAAAGT. V was cut by 0 bases and J by 0 bases, with 11 bases left in between. CDR3 nucleotides: TGTGCCAGCAGTTACTCGGAAACAGGGCCAACTAATGAAAAACTGTTTTTT. This sequence encodes CASSYSETGPTNEKLFF.

The chain couples TRBV6-8 to TRBJ2-6; D may be TRBD2 (5 bases). The CDR3 totals 18 residues. V lost 0 bases and J lost 4, with 16 bases in between. Per germline, CDR1 MNHGY and CDR2 SAAAGT. DNA for the CDR3: TGTGCCAGCAGTTACTCGAGCGTACTAGTAGCCGGGGCCAACGTCCTGACTTTC. It translates to CASSYSSVLVAGANVLTF.

As DNA, the CDR3 is TGTGCCAGCAGTGAGGTTCCCCAGAGACAGGGCGGGGAGCTGTTTTTT. This encodes CASSEVPQRQGGELFF. The J gene is TRBJ2-2, the V gene TRBV6-8, with 7 bases matching TRBD1. Losses at the gene ends were 5 bases for V and 7 bases for J; bases not matched to a gene: 13. CDR1 MNHGY and CDR2 SAAAGT come from the germline V gene. The CDR3 length is 16 residues.

The J gene is TRBJ2-1, the V gene TRBV1; TRBD2, the D gene given by the table, was not confirmed from the DNA. TRBV1 is reported as a pseudogene. CDR3 length equals 16 residues. Here the CDR3 reads CASSQVVSGGANEQFF. In DNA, the CDR3 is TGCGCCAGCAGCCAAGTGGTTAGCGGGGGGGCTAATGAGCAGTTCTTC.

The J gene is TRBJ1-6, the V gene TRBV11-3; D might be TRBD1 (5 bases). The CDR3 runs to 15 residues. V lost 0 bases and J lost 14, with 17 bases in between. Germline lookup yields CDR1 SGHNT and CDR2 YENEEA. The CDR3 DNA is TGTGCCAGCAGCTTAGAGCCGGGACCCCGGTCCACCCTCCACTTT. Translated, it gives CASSLEPGPRSTLHF.

The chain recombines TRBV18 with TRBJ1-4; D is undetermined. CDR1 and CDR2 (germline): KGHSH, LQKENI. Trimming shortened V by 3 bases and J by 8 bases, and 16 bases separated the two germline ends. The CDR3 is 15 residues long. The CDR3 spells CASSPNRGLREKLFF. The CDR3 DNA is TGTGCCAGCTCACCCAACCGGGGTTTACGGGAAAAACTGTTTTTT.

The V gene is TRBV5-1, the J gene TRBJ2-2; D is uncertain. Trimming took 4 bases from V and 0 from J, leaving 16 bases between them. The CDR3 contains 17 residues. Germline V gene sequence: CDR1 SGHRS, CDR2 YFSETQ. Here the CDR3 DNA reads TGCGCCAGCAGCAGACCGTTTGGGCGTTCGAACACCGGGGAGCTGTTTTTT. Translating it yields CASSRPFGRSNTGELFF.

This clone was recorded only once. The chain has TRBV7-6 and TRBJ1-1, with D uncertain. The CDR3 consists of 14 residues. The germline gives CDR1 SGHVS, CDR2 FNYEAQ. V was trimmed by 4 bases and J by 4 bases, leaving 13 bases between them. The CDR3 sequence: CASSSSVEGTEAFF. The CDR3 DNA is TGTGCCAGCAGCTCGAGCGTAGAGGGCACTGAAGCTTTCTTT.

The chain has TRBV19 and TRBJ1-2; D ambiguous. The CDR3 consists of 13 residues. The germline gives CDR1 LNHDA, CDR2 SQIVND (reference sequence). Between the trimmed V and J ends, which lost 6 bases and 4 bases, there was a span of 12 bases. The DNA of the CDR3 is TGTGCCAGTAGGTTCATCAGCGCCTATGGCTACACCTTC. The encoded protein is CASRFISAYGYTF.

V gene TRBV28 combines with J gene TRBJ1-2; D unclear. V was clipped by 4 bases and J by 7 bases, with 13 bases between them. The CDR3 has 13 amino acids. Germline assignment: CDR1 MDHEN and CDR2 SYDVKM. The CDR3 region has the DNA TGTGCCAGCAGTTCGGGCCCGCGCGGTGGCTACACCTTC. Its protein product is CASSSGPRGGYTF.

This clone has a single count. The rearrangement links TRBV6-4 to TRBJ1-1; D uncertain. Trimming took 8 bases from V and 5 from J, leaving 15 bases between them. The CDR3 has 13 amino acids. Germline-derived CDR1 and CDR2 are MRHNA and SNTAGT. The CDR3 is CASGEGMRTEAFF. For the CDR3, the DNA is TGTGCCAGCGGAGAGGGTATGCGGACTGAAGCTTTCTTT.

The chain is built from TRBV6-8 and TRBJ1-3; 8 bases line up with TRBD1. Looked up from germline, CDR1 is MNHGY and CDR2 is SAAAGT. CDR3 length: 17 residues. The V segment lost 4 bases and the J segment 4 bases; nucleotides outside the gene matches: 12. As DNA, the CDR3 is TGTGCCAGCAGTTTCACAGGGGGGAGCTTAGTGGGAAACACCATATATTTT. It yields the protein CASSFTGGSLVGNTIYF.

This clone was seen a single time. The chain carries TRBV6-8 and TRBJ1-4; D is possibly TRBD1 (5 bases). Germline loops: CDR1 MNHGY, CDR2 SAAAGT. V lost 0 bases and J 7 bases, leaving 12 bases between the germline ends. This CDR3 is 15 amino acids long. Written as DNA, the CDR3 is TGTGCCAGCAGTTACTCGGGCAGGGAGGGTGAAAAACTGTTTTTT. Protein: CASSYSGREGEKLFF.

V gene TRBV25-1 combines with J gene TRBJ2-5; D remains unclear. This CDR3 is built from 16 residues. The V gene's germline CDR1 is MGHDK and CDR2 SYGVNS. Trimming cost V 4 bases and J 2 bases, with 17 bases left between them. The CDR3 protein is CASSASGRRTQETQYF. The DNA for the CDR3 is TGTGCCAGCAGTGCAAGTGGACGCAGGACGCAAGAGACCCAGTACTTC.

The chain joins TRBV6-8 to TRBJ1-3, with D uncertain. The CDR3 has 15 residues. The germline V and J ends were trimmed by 0 bases and 1 base, with 7 bases remaining between them. Germline V gene lookup returns CDR1 MNHGY and CDR2 SAAAGT. Written as DNA, the CDR3 is TGTGCCAGCAGTTACTCGGACCCGTCTGGAAACACCATATATTTT. Its protein is CASSYSDPSGNTIYF.

This clone was detected once. V and J are TRBV5-1 and TRBJ1-1; 7 bases match TRBD1. V gave up 4 bases and J gave up 1 base; unmatched junction bases: 4. Germline values: CDR1 SGHRS, CDR2 YFSETQ. This CDR3 comprises 14 residues. This CDR3 reads CASSLTGANTEAFF. The CDR3 DNA is TGCGCCAGCAGCCTAACAGGGGCGAACACTGAAGCTTTCTTT.

The genes are TRBV11-3 and TRBJ1-4, with 7 bases identical to TRBD1. The V gene's germline CDR1 is SGHNT and CDR2 YENEEA. The CDR3 is 18 residues long. Germline trimming cut 3 bases from V and 0 bases from J; bases unmatched to any gene: 10. The CDR3 reads CASSLGQTFEATNEKLFF. CDR3 nucleotides: TGTGCCAGCAGCTTGGGACAGACATTCGAGGCAACTAATGAAAAACTGTTTTTT.

The genes are TRBV6-8 and TRBJ2-2; D uncertain. The CDR3 totals 13 residues. Germline V gene sequence: CDR1 MNHGY, CDR2 SAAAGT. V gave up 4 bases and J gave up 6 bases, with 9 bases separating them. CDR3 bases: TGTGCCAGCAGTTCTCATAGTTCCGGGGAGCTGTTTTTT. This gives the protein CASSSHSSGELFF.

The rearrangement uses TRBV30 and TRBJ1-4, with a weak D call TRBD1 (6 bases). Germline lookup yields CDR1 GTSNPN and CDR2 SVGIG (reference sequence). Trimming took 0 bases from V and 7 from J, leaving 15 bases between them. The CDR3 sequence is 15 residues long. In DNA, the CDR3 is TGTGCCTGGAGTGTACTTAGGACAGTTAGTGAAAAACTGTTTTTT. Protein: CAWSVLRTVSEKLFF.

This chain uses TRBV28 with TRBJ2-3, with 10 nucleotides matching TRBD2. J was trimmed by 4 bases and V by 6 bases; bases with no gene match: 16. CDR1 and CDR2 from the germline V gene are MDHEN and SYDVKM. CDR3 length equals 18 residues. The CDR3 nucleotides are TGTGCCAGCAGGCTCCGCAGTAAGCGGGGGGGCCTTGCAGATACGCAGTATTTT. Its translation is CASRLRSKRGGLADTQYF.